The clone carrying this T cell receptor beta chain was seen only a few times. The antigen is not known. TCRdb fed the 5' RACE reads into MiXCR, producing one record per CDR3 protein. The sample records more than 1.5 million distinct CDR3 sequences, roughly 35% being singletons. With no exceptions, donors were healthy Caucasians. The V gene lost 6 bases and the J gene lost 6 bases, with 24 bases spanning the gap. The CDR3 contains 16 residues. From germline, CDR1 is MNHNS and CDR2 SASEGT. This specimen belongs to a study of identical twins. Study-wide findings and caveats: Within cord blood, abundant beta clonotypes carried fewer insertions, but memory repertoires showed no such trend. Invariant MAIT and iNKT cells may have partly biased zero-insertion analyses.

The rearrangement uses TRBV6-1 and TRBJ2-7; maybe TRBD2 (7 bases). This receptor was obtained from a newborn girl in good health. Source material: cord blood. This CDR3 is CASRGGLEGRMSEQYF. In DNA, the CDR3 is TGTGCCAGCAGGGGGGGGCTTGAGGGGCGAATGAGCGAGCAGTACTTC.